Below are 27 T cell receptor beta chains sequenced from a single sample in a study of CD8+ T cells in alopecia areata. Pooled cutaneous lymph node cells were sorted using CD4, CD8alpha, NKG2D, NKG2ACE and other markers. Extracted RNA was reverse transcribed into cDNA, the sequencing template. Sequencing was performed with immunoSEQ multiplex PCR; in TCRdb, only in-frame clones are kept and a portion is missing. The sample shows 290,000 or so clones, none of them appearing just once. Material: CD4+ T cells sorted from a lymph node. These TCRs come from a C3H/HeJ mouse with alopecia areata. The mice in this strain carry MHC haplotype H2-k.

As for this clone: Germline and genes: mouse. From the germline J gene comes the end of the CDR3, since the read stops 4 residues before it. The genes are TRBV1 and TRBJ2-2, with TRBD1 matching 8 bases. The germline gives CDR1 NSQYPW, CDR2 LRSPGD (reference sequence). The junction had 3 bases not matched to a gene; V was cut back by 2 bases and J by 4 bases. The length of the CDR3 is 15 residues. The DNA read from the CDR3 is TGCACCTGCAGTGCACAGGGGGCAAGCACCGGG. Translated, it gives CTCSAQGASTG. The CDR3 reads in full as CTCSAQGASTGQLYF.

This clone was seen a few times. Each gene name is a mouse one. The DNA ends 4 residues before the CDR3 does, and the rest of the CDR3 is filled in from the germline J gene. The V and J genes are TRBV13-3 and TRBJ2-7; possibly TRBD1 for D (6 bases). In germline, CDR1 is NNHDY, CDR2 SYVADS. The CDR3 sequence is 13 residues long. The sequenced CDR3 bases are TGTGCCAGCAAAGGGACAAACCAATAT. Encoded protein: CASKGTNQY. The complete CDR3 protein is CASKGTNQYEQYF.

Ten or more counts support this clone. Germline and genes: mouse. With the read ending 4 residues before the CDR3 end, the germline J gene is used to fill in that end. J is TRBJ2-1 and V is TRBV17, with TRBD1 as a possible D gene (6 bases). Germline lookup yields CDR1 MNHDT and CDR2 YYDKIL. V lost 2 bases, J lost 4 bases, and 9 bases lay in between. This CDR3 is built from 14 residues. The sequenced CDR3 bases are TGTGCTAGCAGTAGAAAACAGGGATATGCT. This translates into CASSRKQGYA. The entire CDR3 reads CASSRKQGYAEQFF.

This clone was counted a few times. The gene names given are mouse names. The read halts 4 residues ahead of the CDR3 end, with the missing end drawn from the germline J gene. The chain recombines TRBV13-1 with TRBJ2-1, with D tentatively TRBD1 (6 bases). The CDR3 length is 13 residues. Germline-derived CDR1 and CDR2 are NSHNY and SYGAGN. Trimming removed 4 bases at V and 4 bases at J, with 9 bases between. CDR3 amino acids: CASSLGQYAEQFF. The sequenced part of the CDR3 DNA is TGTGCCAGCAGTCTGGGACAATATGCT.

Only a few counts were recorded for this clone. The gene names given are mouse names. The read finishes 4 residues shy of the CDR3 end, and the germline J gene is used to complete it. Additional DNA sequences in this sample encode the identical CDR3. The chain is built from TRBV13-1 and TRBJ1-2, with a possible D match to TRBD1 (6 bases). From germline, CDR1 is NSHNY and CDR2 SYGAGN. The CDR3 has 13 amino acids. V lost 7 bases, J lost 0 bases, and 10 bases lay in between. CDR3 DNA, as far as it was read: TGTGCCAGCGCCGGGACAACAAACTCC. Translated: CASAGTTNS. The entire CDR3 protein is CASAGTTNSDYTF.

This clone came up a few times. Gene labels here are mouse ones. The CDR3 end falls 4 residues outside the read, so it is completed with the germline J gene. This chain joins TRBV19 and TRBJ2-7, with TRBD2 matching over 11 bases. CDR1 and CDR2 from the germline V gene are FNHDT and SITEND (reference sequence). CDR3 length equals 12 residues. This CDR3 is CARGLGENEQYF. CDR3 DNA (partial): TGTGCCAGGGGACTGGGGGAAAAT.

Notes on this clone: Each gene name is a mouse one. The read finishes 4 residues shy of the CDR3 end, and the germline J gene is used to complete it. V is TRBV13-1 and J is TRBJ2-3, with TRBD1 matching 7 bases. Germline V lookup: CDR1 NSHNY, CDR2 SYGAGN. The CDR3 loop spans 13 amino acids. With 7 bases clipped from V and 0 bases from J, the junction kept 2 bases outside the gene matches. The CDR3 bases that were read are TGTGCCAGCGGGGGACAGAGTGCAGAA. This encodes CASGGQSAE. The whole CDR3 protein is CASGGQSAETLYF.

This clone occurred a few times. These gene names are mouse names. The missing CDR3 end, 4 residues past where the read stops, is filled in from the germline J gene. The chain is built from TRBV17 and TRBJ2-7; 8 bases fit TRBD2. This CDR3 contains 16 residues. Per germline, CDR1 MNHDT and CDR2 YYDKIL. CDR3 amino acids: CASSRDLWGAPYEQYF. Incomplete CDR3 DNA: TGTGCTAGCAGTAGAGATCTCTGGGGGGCCCCTTAT.

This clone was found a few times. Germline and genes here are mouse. The sequenced part of the CDR3 DNA is TGTGCCAGCAGCCCACTGGGGCTTAACCAAGAC. Protein: CASSPLGLNQD. The whole CDR3 reads CASSPLGLNQDTQYF. The chain couples TRBV5 to TRBJ2-5; 7 bases are shared with TRBD2. The CDR3 end is not reached by the read, which stops 4 residues before it; the germline J gene fills it in. CDR1 and CDR2 (germline): LGHNA, YNLKQL (reference sequence). The CDR3 extends over 15 amino acids. The V segment lost 4 bases and the J segment 0 bases; nucleotides outside the gene matches: 4.

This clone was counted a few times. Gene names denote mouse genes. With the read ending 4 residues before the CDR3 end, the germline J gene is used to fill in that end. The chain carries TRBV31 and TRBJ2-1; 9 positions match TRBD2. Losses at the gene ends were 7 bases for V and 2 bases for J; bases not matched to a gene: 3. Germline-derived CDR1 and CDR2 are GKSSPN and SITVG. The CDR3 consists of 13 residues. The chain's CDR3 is CASHWGDYAEQFF. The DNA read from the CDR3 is TGTGCCTCCCACTGGGGGGACTATGCT.

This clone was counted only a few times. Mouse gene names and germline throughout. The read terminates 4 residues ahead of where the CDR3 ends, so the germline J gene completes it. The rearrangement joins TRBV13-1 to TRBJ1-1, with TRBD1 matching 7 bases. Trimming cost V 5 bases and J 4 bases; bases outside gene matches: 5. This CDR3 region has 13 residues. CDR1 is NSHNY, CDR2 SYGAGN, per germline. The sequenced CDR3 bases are TGTGCCAGCAGAGCAGGGGGGGCCACA. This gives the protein CASRAGGAT. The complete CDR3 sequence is CASRAGGATEVFF.

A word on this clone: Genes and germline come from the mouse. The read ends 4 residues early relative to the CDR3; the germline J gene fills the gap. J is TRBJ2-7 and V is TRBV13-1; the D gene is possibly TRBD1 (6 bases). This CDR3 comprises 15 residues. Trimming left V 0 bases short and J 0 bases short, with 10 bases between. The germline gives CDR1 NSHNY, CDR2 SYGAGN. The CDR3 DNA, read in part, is TGTGCCAGCAGTGATGCCCGACAGGTCTCCTAT. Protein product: CASSDARQVSY. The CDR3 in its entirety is CASSDARQVSYEQYF.

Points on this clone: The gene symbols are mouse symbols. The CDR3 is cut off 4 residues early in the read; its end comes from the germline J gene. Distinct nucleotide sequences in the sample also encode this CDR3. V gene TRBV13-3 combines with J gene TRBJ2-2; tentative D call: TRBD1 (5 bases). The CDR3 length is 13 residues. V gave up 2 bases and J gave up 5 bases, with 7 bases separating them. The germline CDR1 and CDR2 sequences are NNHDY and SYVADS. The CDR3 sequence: CASSEQGTGQLYF. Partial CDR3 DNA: TGTGCCAGCAGTGAGCAGGGAACCGGG.

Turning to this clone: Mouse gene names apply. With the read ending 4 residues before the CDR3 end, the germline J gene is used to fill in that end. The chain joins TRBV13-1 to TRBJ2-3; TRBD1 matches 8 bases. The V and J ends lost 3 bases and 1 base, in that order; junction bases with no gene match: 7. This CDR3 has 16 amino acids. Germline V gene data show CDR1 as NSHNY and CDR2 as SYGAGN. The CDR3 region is CASSGPDRGGAETLYF. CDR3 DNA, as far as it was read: TGTGCCAGCAGTGGCCCTGACAGGGGTGGTGCAGAA.

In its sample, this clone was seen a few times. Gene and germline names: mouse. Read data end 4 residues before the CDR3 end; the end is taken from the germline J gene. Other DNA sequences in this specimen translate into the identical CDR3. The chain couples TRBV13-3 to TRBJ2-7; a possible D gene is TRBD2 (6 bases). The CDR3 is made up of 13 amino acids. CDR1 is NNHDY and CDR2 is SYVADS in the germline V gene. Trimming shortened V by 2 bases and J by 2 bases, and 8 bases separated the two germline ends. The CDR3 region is CASSDRGAYEQYF. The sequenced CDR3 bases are TGTGCCAGCAGTGACCGGGGGGCCTAT.

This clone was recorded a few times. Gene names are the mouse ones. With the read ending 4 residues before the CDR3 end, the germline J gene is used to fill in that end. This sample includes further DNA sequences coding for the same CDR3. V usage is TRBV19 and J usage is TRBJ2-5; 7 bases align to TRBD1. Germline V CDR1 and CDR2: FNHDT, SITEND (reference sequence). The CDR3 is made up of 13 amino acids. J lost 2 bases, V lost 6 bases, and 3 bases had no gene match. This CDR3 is CASTRQGQDTQYF. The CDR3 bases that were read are TGTGCCAGCACCCGACAGGGCCAAGAC.

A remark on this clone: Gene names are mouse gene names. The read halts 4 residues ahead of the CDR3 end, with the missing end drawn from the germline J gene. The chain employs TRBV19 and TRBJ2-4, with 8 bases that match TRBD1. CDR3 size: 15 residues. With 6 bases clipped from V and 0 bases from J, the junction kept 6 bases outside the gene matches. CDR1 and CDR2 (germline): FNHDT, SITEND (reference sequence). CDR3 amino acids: CASTPQGASQNTLYF. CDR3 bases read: TGTGCCAGCACGCCCCAGGGGGCTAGTCAAAAC. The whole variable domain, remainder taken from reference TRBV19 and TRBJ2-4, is GGIITQTPKFLIGQEGQKLTLKCQQNFNHDTMYWYRQDSGKGLRLIYYSITENDLQKGDLSEGYDASREKKSSFSLTVTSAQKNEMAVFLCASTPQGASQNTLYFGAGTRLSVL.

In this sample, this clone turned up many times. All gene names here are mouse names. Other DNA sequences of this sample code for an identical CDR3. The part of the CDR3 DNA that was read is TGTGCCAGCAGTTTCGGGGGGAGTGCAGAA. Translating it yields CASSFGGSAE. The entire CDR3 reads CASSFGGSAETLYF. This chain links TRBV14 with TRBJ2-3; a possible D gene is TRBD2 (6 bases). The CDR3 end is not reached by the read, which stops 4 residues before it; the germline J gene fills it in. The CDR3 consists of 14 residues. CDR1 is SGHDT, CDR2 FRDEAV, per germline. V was trimmed by 1 base and J by 0 bases, leaving 6 bases between them.

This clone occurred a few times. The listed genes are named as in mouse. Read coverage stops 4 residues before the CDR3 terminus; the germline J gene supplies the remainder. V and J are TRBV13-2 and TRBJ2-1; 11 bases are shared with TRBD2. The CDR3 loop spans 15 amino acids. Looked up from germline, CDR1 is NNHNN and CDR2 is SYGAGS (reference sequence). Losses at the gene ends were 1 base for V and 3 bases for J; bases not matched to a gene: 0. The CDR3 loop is CASGDTGGAYAEQFF. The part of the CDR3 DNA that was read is TGTGCCAGCGGTGATACTGGGGGGGCCTATGCT.

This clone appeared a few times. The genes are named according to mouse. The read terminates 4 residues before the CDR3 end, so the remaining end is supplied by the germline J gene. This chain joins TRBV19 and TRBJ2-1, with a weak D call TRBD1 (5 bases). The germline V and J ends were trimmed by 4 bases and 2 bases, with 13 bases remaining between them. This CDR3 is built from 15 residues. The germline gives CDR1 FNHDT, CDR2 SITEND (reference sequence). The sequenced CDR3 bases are TGTGCCAGCAGTCCAGCGGACAACCACTATGCT. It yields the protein CASSPADNHYA. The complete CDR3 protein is CASSPADNHYAEQFF.

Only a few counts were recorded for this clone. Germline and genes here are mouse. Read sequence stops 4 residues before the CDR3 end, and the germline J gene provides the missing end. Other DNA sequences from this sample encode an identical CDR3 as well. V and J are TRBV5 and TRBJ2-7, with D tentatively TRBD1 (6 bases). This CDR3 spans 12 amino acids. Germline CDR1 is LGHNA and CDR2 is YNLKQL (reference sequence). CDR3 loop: CASSQTGNEQYF. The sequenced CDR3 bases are TGTGCCAGCAGCCAAACAGGGAAT.

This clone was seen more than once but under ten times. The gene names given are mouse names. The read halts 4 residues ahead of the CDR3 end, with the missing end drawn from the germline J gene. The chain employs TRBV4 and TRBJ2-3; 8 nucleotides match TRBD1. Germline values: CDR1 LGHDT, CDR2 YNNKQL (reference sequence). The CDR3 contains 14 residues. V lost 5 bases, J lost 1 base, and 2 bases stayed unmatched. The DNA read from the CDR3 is TGTGCCAGCAGCCAGACAGGGGGTGCAGAA. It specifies CASSQTGGAE. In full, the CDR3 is CASSQTGGAETLYF.

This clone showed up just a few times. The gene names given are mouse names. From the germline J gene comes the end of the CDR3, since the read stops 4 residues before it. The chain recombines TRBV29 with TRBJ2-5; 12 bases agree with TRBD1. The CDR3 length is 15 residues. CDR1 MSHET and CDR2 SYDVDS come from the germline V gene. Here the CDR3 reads CASSPGQGAGDTQYF. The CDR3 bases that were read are TGTGCTAGCAGTCCGGGACAGGGGGCGGGGGAC.

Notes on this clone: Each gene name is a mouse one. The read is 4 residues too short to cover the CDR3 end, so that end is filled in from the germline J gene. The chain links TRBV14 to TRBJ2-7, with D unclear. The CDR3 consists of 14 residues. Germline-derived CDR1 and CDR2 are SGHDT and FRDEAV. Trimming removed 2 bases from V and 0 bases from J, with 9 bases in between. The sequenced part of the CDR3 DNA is TGTGCCAGCAGTTTAAAACAGTTCTCCTAT. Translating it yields CASSLKQFSY. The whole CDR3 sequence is CASSLKQFSYEQYF. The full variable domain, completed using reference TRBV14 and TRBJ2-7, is EAGVTQSPRYAVLQEGQAVSFWCDPISGHDTLYWYQQPRDQGPQLLVYFRDEAVIDNSQLPSDRFSAVRPKGTNSTLKIQSAKQGDTATYLCASSLKQFSYEQYFGPGTRLTVL.

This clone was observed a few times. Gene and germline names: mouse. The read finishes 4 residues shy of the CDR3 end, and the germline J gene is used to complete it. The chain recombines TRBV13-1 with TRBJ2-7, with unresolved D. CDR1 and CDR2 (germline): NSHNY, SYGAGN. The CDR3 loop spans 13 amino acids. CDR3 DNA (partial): TGTGCCAGCAGTGATGCTGTCGCGTAT. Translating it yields CASSDAVAY. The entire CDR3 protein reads CASSDAVAYEQYF.

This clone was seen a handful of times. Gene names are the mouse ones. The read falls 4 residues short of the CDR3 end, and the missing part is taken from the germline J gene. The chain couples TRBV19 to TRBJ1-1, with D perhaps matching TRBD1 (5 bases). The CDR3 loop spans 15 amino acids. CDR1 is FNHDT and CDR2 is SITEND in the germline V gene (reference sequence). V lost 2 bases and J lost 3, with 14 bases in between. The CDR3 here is CASSIGGMRDTEVFF. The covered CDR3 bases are TGTGCCAGCAGTATCGGGGGGATGAGGGACACA.

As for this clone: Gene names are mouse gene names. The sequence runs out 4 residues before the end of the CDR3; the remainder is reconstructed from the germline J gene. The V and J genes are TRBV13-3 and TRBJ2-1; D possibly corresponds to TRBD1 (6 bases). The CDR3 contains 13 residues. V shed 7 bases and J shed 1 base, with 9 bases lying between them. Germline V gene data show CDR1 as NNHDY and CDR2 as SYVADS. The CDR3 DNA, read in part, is TGTGCCAGCGGGACAAAAAACTATGCT. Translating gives CASGTKNYA. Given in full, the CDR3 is CASGTKNYAEQFF.